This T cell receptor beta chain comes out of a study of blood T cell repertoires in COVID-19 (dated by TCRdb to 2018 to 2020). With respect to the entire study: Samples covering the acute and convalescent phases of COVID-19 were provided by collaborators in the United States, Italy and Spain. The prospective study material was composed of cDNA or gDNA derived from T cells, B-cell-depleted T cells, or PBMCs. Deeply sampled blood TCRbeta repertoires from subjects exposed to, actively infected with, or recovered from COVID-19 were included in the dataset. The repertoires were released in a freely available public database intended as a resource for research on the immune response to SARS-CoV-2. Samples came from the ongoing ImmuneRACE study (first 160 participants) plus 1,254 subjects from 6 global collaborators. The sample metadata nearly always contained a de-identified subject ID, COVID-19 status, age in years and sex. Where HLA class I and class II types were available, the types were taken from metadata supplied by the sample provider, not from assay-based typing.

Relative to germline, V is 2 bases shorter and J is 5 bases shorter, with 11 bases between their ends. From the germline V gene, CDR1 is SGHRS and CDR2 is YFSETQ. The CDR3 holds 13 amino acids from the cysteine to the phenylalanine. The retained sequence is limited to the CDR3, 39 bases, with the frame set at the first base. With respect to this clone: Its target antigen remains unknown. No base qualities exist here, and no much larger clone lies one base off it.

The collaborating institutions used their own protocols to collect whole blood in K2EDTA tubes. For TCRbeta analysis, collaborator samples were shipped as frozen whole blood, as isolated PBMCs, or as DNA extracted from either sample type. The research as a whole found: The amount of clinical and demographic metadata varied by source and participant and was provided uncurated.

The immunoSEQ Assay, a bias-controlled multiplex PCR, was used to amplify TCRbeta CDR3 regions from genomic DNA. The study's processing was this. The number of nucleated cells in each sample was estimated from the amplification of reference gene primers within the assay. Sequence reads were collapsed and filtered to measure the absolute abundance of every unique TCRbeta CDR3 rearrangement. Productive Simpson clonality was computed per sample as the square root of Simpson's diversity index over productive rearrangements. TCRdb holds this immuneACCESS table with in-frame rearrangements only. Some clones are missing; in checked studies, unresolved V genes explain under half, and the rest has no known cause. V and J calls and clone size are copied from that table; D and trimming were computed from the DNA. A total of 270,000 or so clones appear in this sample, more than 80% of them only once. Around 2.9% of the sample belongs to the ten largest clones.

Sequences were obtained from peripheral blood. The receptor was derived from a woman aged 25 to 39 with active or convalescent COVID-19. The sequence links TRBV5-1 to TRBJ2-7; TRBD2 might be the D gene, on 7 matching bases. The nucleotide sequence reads TGCGCCAGCAGCTTATTAGGGGGGGACGAGCAGTACTTC. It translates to CASSLLGGDEQYF.